The 8 T cell receptor beta chains listed next were all sequenced from one sample in a study of radiation and T cells in renal cell carcinoma. The sample's time point: baseline pretreatment blood. This sample's treatment: 15 Gy SBRT to primary tumor, nephrectomy 4 weeks later. The data were produced by immunoSEQ multiplex PCR, yet TCRdb's version contains in-frame clones alone and is incomplete. Here the sample spans about 91,000 clones, over 75% being singletons. The starting material was blood, obtained from a patient whose treatment included radiotherapy and nephrectomy. These receptors were collected from a man in his 60s with renal cell carcinoma.

V gene TRBV27 combines with J gene TRBJ1-1; perhaps TRBD1 as D (6 bases). Germline CDR1 reads MNHEY; CDR2 reads SMNVEV (reference sequence). The CDR3 has 15 amino acids. V lost 2 bases and J 0 bases, leaving 10 bases between the germline ends. This CDR3 reads CASSLRGSVNTEAFF. The CDR3 coding sequence is TGTGCCAGCAGTTTAAGGGGGTCGGTGAACACTGAAGCTTTCTTT.

The gene calls are TRBV19 and TRBJ1-5; 12 bases are shared with TRBD1. Unmatched junction bases numbered 6, after V lost 4 bases and J lost 2 bases. The CDR3 sequence is 17 residues long. Germline V gives CDR1 LNHDA, CDR2 SQIVND (reference sequence). CDR3 DNA sequence: TGTGCCAGTAGTAAGGGACAGGGGGCATTCGGCAATCAGCCCCAGCATTTT. Its protein product is CASSKGQGAFGNQPQHF.

This clone is categorized as medium-sized (0.01 to 0.1%). The chain couples TRBV9 to TRBJ2-3; 8 bases align to TRBD1. Trimming at V came to 7 bases and at J to 2 bases, leaving 6 bases not matched to a gene. Germline V gene data show CDR1 as SGDLS and CDR2 as YYNGEE. The CDR3 extends over 14 amino acids. CDR3 sequence: CASGTGGSTDTQYF. The CDR3 DNA reads as TGTGCCAGCGGAACAGGGGGATCCACAGATACGCAGTATTTT.

A single count supports this clone. The V call is TRBV5-5, the J call TRBJ1-4; tentatively, D is TRBD1 (5 bases). From germline, CDR1 is SGHKS and CDR2 YYEKEE (reference sequence). V was pared by 0 bases and J by 4 bases, with 13 bases between. The CDR3 length is 16 residues. CDR3 protein: CASSLGWRQNNEKLFF. The CDR3 nucleotides read TGTGCCAGCAGCTTGGGTTGGCGACAGAATAATGAAAAACTGTTTTTT.

This sequence joins TRBV9 and TRBJ2-5; TRBD1 matches 8 bases. V was clipped by 4 bases and J by 9 bases; unmatched bases: 11. Germline CDR1 is SGDLS and CDR2 is YYNGEE. This CDR3 is 14 amino acids long. The CDR3 reads CASSQRQGSNAQYF. In DNA, the CDR3 is TGTGCCAGCAGCCAACGACAGGGGTCCAATGCCCAGTACTTC.

This chain joins TRBV21-1 and TRBJ2-6; the tabulated D call, TRBD1, remains unverified against the DNA. TRBV21-1 represents a pseudogene. The CDR3 runs to 16 residues. This CDR3 reads CASSKEEGAGANVLTF. CDR3 nucleotide sequence: TGTGCCAGCAGCAAAGAGGAGGGGGCCGGGGCCAACGTCCTGACTTTC.

The chain uses TRBV4-3 and TRBJ1-4, with 7 bases lining up with TRBD1. V was clipped by 1 base and J by 4 bases; unmatched bases: 3. Germline V gene lookup returns CDR1 LGHNA and CDR2 YSLEER. This CDR3 has 15 amino acids. CDR3 sequence reads: CASSQAGQLNEKLFF. In DNA form, the CDR3 reads TGCGCCAGCAGCCAAGCGGGACAGCTTAATGAAAAACTGTTTTTT.

In its sample, this clone was seen many times. CDR3 nucleotide sequence: TGTGCCAGCAGCTTAAGGCGGGAGGGCCTCAATGAGCAGTTCTTC. Its translation is CASSLRREGLNEQFF. The chain carries TRBV11-3 and TRBJ2-1; 9 bases fit TRBD2. The length of the CDR3 is 15 residues. From germline, CDR1 is SGHNT and CDR2 YENEEA. Trimming removed 2 bases from V and 6 bases from J; junction bases left unmatched: 5.